What follows describes a single T cell receptor beta chain. Its target is not known. This sample stems from a study of T cells expressing NK-cell markers. Germline-derived CDR1 and CDR2 are SGDLS and YYNGEE. The CDR3 is 16 amino acids. Reprocessing the 5' RACE reads, TCRdb reports a single entry for every CDR3 protein and omits DNA. Its listing shows about 160,000 distinct CDR3 sequences. Study-level findings and limits: The CD3+CD56-NKG2C+ fraction of four donors was likewise dominated by these clonotypes. The study left the HCMV specificity of expanded NKG2C+ T cell clones unresolved. NKG2C+ dominant clonotype frequencies in five or six donors were about 1.0-7.5% of CD8+ T cells.

The receptor's source is a woman between 18 and 69 years old in good health. V is TRBV9 and J is TRBJ2-7; as DNA is missing, the TRBD2 call by TCRdb cannot be tested. The sample taken for sequencing was blood T cells: a sorted CD56 or NKG2C T cell subset, CD4+ or CD8+ T cells, or bulk PBMC T cells (not recorded which). This CDR3 reads CASSVASGSGIYEQYF.